These T cell receptor beta chains were read from a single sample in a study of T cells after yellow fever vaccination. TCRdb used MiXCR to reprocess the 5' RACE reads, holding one entry per CDR3 protein. The table has about 350,000 distinct CDR3 sequences, around 8.1% seen once; the top ten hold approximately 18%. Sample: PBMCs, taken about 49 days after the first yellow fever vaccination. Every receptor here comes from a young man who received the YFV17D yellow fever vaccine. Both conserved end residues are part of each CDR3. A D gene is named only where the DNA matches it firmly. Size is stated for part of the rows, as once, few or many counts, or as a class when the clone is expanded.

>NA|few|TRBJ2-3|TRBV7-8
TGTGCCAGCCGGCTTGGGGCGGCTAGCACAGATACGCAGTATTTT
CASRLGAASTDTQYF
>NA|NA|TRBJ1-1|TRBV20-1
TGCAGTGTTAACAGGTGGGGGCTTCCTCATGGGGAGAACACTGAAGCTTTCTTT
CSVNRWGLPHGENTEAFF
>TRBD1|few|TRBJ1-3|TRBV6-5
TGTGCCAGCAGTTCCTGGACAGGGGGCGCGGGAAACACCATATATTTT
CASSSWTGGAGNTIYF
>TRBD2|NA|TRBJ2-1|TRBV7-3
TGTGCCAGCAGCCCGACTAGCGGGAGTTATGAGCAGTTCTTC
CASSPTSGSYEQFF
>NA|NA|TRBJ1-6|TRBV6-1
TGTGCCAGCAGTGAAGGTCGGAGGTTATCCTATAATTCACCCCTCCACTTT
CASSEGRRLSYNSPLHF
>NA|few|TRBJ2-1|TRBV12-3/TRBV12-4
TGTGCCAGCAGTTTGCCAGGTTCCTACAATGAGCAGTTCTTC
CASSLPGSYNEQFF
>NA|NA|TRBJ2-1|TRBV20-1
TGCAGTGCTCGAACCGGCGCCCCCAATGAGCAGTTCTTC
CSARTGAPNEQFF
>TRBD1|few|TRBJ2-5|TRBV7-2
TGTGCCAGCAGCTTAGCGCTTTCAGGGGGAGAGACCCAGTACTTC
CASSLALSGGETQYF
>TRBD1|NA|TRBJ1-2|TRBV5-1
TGCGCCAGCAGCTCCGGGACAGGTTTGGGGAGCTACACCTTC
CASSSGTGLGSYTF
>NA|NA|TRBJ1-6|TRBV6-5
TGTGCCAGCAGTTACTCGGTCTCCTATAATTCACCCCTCCACTTT
CASSYSVSYNSPLHF
>TRBD1|NA|TRBJ2-1|TRBV5-1
TGCGCCAGCAGCGGACTGACAGGGAACAATGAGCAGTTCTTC
CASSGLTGNNEQFF
>NA|few|TRBJ1-1|TRBV6-2/TRBV6-3
TGTGCCAGCAGTTACCTAGGACAGAGATACACTGAAGCTTTCTTT
CASSYLGQRYTEAFF
>TRBD2|few|TRBJ2-2|TRBV29-1
TGCAGCGTTGAATTGCTAGCGGGGGCCGGCGGGGAGCTGTTTTTT
CSVELLAGAGGELFF
>NA|few|TRBJ1-5|TRBV28
TGTGCCAGCAGTCCCGGATGGGAGCCCCAGCATTTT
CASSPGWEPQHF
>NA|NA|TRBJ2-2|TRBV28
TGTGCCAGCGTCGAGCCCGACACCGGGGAGCTGTTTTTT
CASVEPDTGELFF
>NA|few|TRBJ2-5|TRBV18
TGTGCCAGCTCGAGGCTACAGCAGCGACTCCAAGAGACCCAGTACTTC
CASSRLQQRLQETQYF
>TRBD1|NA|TRBJ2-7|TRBV18
TGTGCCAGCTCAGGACAGGGCCCGGACGAGCAGTACTTC
CASSGQGPDEQYF
>NA|many|TRBJ1-1|TRBV12-3/TRBV12-4
TGTGCCAGCAGCCTCCTTTTGGGCACTGAAGCTTTCTTT
CASSLLLGTEAFF
>NA|few|TRBJ2-2|TRBV13
TGTGCCAGCAGCACAACACGGAATAGGGACACCGGGGAGCTGTTTTTT
CASSTTRNRDTGELFF
>NA|NA|TRBJ2-7|TRBV20-1
TGCAGTGCTAGGCGTCGGAATTCTTACGAGCAGTACTTC
CSARRRNSYEQYF
>NA|few|TRBJ1-5|TRBV12-3/TRBV12-4
TGTGCCAGCAGCCCGGTGGGGGGAATTAGTCAGCCCCAGCATTTT
CASSPVGGISQPQHF
>NA|many|TRBJ1-1|TRBV19
TGTGCCAGTAGTCTGGGTGGGATTGGGCTCACCACTCTTGAAGCTTTCTTT
CASSLGGIGLTTLEAFF
>NA|NA|TRBJ2-5|TRBV15
TGTGCCACCAGCAGAGATAAGGACAGTACCCTTGGGACCCAGTACTTC
CATSRDKDSTLGTQYF
>NA|few|TRBJ1-5|TRBV7-2
TGTGCCAGCAGCTTAGCCAATCAGCCCCAGCATTTT
CASSLANQPQHF
>TRBD1|NA|TRBJ2-2|TRBV19
TGTGCCATTCCAGAGGGGGCGTCCGGGAAAATAAACACCGGGGAGCTGTTTTTT
CAIPEGASGKINTGELFF
>NA|few|TRBJ2-5|TRBV7-9
TGTGCCAGCAGTATCGACAGTCAAGAGACCCAGTACTTC
CASSIDSQETQYF
>NA|NA|TRBJ2-1|TRBV5-1
TGCGCCAGCAGCTTGGGGACGGCGTTGGGGAATGAGCAGTTCTTC
CASSLGTALGNEQFF